The 4 T cell receptor beta chains below come from one sample, sequenced in a study of tumor-infiltrating lymphocytes in primary liver carcinoma (dated by TCRdb to the late 2010s). Reads for this sample came from an Illumina HiSeq 2500. A constant-region primer and ProtoScript II reverse transcriptase were used to reverse-transcribe TCRbeta-specific cDNA from 500 ng total RNA. The TCRbeta libraries were prepared through three rounds of nested multiplex PCR following a slightly modified ARM-PCR procedure. Each of the first two PCR rounds ran for around 11 cycles and used multiplex TRBV1-TRBV30 forward primers together with a Cbeta reverse primer. In TCRdb, the public reads were trimmed at Q25 with fastp and aligned with MiXCR, with productive beta chains retained. CDR3 protein sequences are deduplicated, and each keeps its most common genes and DNA. This sample gives 310,000 or so distinct CDR3 sequences in total; around 60% of them show up just once. Under 8.5% of the sample rests with the top ten.

Blood RNA was extracted from unsorted whole blood using TRIzol reagent, and germline DNA was obtained with the DNeasy Blood & Tissue kit. Material for sequencing was peripheral blood. The receptors were gathered from a man aged 40-49 years with primary liver carcinoma and hepatitis B virus infection.

This clonotype was observed a handful of times. The gene calls are TRBV24-1 and TRBJ1-1; TRBD1 agrees at 11 bases. V shed 4 bases, J shed 4 bases, and the junction held 7 bases outside the gene matches. This CDR3 has 16 amino acids. CDR1 and CDR2 (germline): KGHDR, SFDVKD. The CDR3 sequence: CATSDQTGTGGTEAFF. CDR3 nucleotide sequence: TGTGCCACCAGTGACCAAACCGGGACAGGGGGCACTGAAGCTTTCTTT.

The chain carries TRBV29-1 and TRBJ1-2; D remains ambiguous. The CDR3 is 11 residues long. V lost 7 bases and J lost 14, with 20 bases in between. In germline, CDR1 is SQVTM, CDR2 ANQGSEA. The CDR3 DNA sequence: TGCAGCGCGTGGAAAACAAGGTCGAAAACCTTC. It codes for CSAWKTRSKTF.

A note on this clonotype: One junction end does not reproduce the germline sequence, and a read error may be involved. The chain is built from TRBV11-3 and TRBJ2-1; D is unresolved. Germline V gene sequence: CDR1 SGHNT, CDR2 YENEEA. The CDR3 runs to 14 residues. Written as DNA, the CDR3 is TGTGTCAGCAGTTTAGGCGTCTCGAACAATGAGCAGTTCTTC. It is translated as CVSSLGVSNNEQFF.

V and J are TRBV5-1 and TRBJ2-1, with 7 bases identical to TRBD1. From germline, CDR1 is SGHRS and CDR2 YFSETQ. Trimming took 8 bases from V and 5 from J; bases not matched to a gene: 10. This CDR3 spans 14 amino acids. The CDR3 sequence: CARSPQGDHNEQFF. CDR3 coding DNA: TGCGCCAGAAGCCCTCAGGGGGATCACAATGAGCAGTTCTTC.